The present entry profiles one TCR beta chain with its context. Its antigen is unknown. The data were obtained in a study of long-term antiretroviral therapy in people with HIV. Study-wide points: The range of CDR3 lengths in HIV repertoires proved narrower than that found in controls. Someone took the blood between 2004 and 2017, maybe while older ART regimens were in use.

It was version v3.0 of the immunoSEQ assay that was run at survey level. Profiling relied on immunoSEQ multiplex PCR, and the TCRdb table lists in-frame clones only, not all of them. The sample lists 30,000 to 40,000 clones; around 82% were seen once. The sample in question was unsorted PBMCs, obtained 0.3 years after starting antiretroviral therapy. This sequence originates from a young man with HIV.

The CDR3 region is CASSFLGAALGDEQFF. CDR3 nucleotide sequence: TGCGCCAGCAGCTTTCTTGGTGCAGCTCTGGGAGATGAGCAGTTCTTC. The chain employs TRBV5-1 and TRBJ2-1, with D perhaps matching TRBD2 (5 bases). Trimming shortened V by 2 bases and J by 8 bases, and 20 bases separated the two germline ends. CDR1 SGHRS and CDR2 YFSETQ come from the germline V gene. The CDR3 has 16 residues.